These T cell receptor beta chains were read from a single sample in a study of cytomegalovirus exposure and HLA in healthy donors. TCRdb's table, derived via immunoSEQ multiplex PCR, lists solely in-frame clones and lacks some. Among over 150,000 clones listed, roughly four fifths were seen once. The sequenced sample was PBMCs. Source of these receptors: a woman aged 50 to 60 in good health and CMV-seropositive. CDR3s leave out the opening cysteine and the closing phenylalanine or tryptophan. Each record gives: J gene, D gene, V gene, CDR3 protein. D genes are given only for firm matches.

>TRBJ1-6|TRBD1|TRBV10-3
AISDQGALNSPLH
>TRBJ2-7|TRBD2|TRBV10-3
AISEGGGGYEQY
>TRBJ2-2|TRBD2|TRBV11-3
ASSLAMALAGDTGELF
>TRBJ2-3|NA|TRBV28
ASSLPSDTADTQY
>TRBJ1-2|NA|TRBV9
ASSATGSTGYT
>TRBJ2-3|NA|TRBV27
ASSLSTRDIFTTQY
>TRBJ2-1|NA|TRBV5-4
ASSLGQNFEQF
>TRBJ2-5|TRBD2|TRBV5-1
ASSLRRGAQETQY
>TRBJ1-1|TRBD1|TRBV14
ASSYAGTGFLSTEAF
>TRBJ1-1|TRBD1|TRBV28
ASSSGGTYTEAF
>TRBJ2-7|NA|TRBV6-1
ASSEIGSSYEQY
>TRBJ2-4|TRBD1|TRBV2
ASSEQGTGWLLAKNIQY
>TRBJ2-1|NA|TRBV11-2
ASSLEGSSRRQNEQF
>TRBJ2-1|NA|TRBV5-1
ASSADGTLYNEQF
>TRBJ1-5|NA|TRBV28
ASKYRVDRTRQPQH
>TRBJ2-7|TRBD1|TRBV7-9
ASSGGQGVNEQY
>TRBJ2-7|NA|TRBV15
ATSRDPETRQN
>TRBJ2-7|TRBD1|TRBV5-6
ASSPGQGVREQY
>TRBJ2-7|TRBD1|TRBV4-1
ASSQRGQGHEQY
>TRBJ1-2|TRBD1|TRBV5-1
ASSLPGTGEYGYT
>TRBJ2-1|NA|TRBV6-1
ASTPSSYNEQF
>TRBJ1-4|NA|TRBV5-5
ASSSGGPGEKLF
>TRBJ2-2|NA|TRBV4-1
ASSHERALAPRDSGELF
>TRBJ2-2|NA|TRBV6-5
ASSEEDWSGELF
>TRBJ2-6|NA|TRBV5-1
ASSLGQFSGANVLT
>TRBJ1-2|NA|TRBV27
ASSSGARGYT
>TRBJ2-1|TRBD2|TRBV14
ASSQAGTSVKNEQF
>TRBJ2-1|TRBD2|TRBV28
ASSFASGGTEQF
>TRBJ1-6|NA|TRBV19
ASSAEGTTARVPLH
>TRBJ2-1|NA|TRBV27
ASSWTWPVNEQF
>TRBJ1-4|TRBD1|TRBV28
ASRYGQGDLGGNEKLF
>TRBJ2-3|TRBD2|TRBV18
ASSPGLGEDTQY
>TRBJ2-7|NA|TRBV7-8
ASSLELGNEQY
>TRBJ1-2|NA|TRBV11-2
ASSLDQGQGPNYGYT
>TRBJ2-6|NA|TRBV4-2
ASSTRDSGANGLT
>TRBJ1-5|NA|TRBV29-1
SVEPLAVSHQPQH
>TRBJ2-3|TRBD2|TRBV18
ASSPPGTSGPDTQY
>TRBJ2-2|NA|TRBV5-1
ASRPGQNTGELF
>TRBJ2-2|NA|TRBV2
ASSESGIANTGELF
>TRBJ1-5|NA|TRBV6-1
ASTEDNRAAQH
>TRBJ2-5|NA|TRBV28
ASSSRVVQETQY
>TRBJ2-7|TRBD2|TRBV25-1
ASVGLGNTEQY
>TRBJ2-3|NA|TRBV4-1
ASSRGGPALGADTQY
>TRBJ1-2|TRBD1|TRBV7-8
ASSRGQVDYGYT
>TRBJ2-7|TRBD1|TRBV11-2
ASSLQGDEQY
>TRBJ2-3|TRBD1|TRBV7-9
ASSLQGDPTDTQY
>TRBJ1-2|TRBD1|TRBV5-6
ASSSRDRAHYGYT
>TRBJ2-7|TRBD2|TRBV2
ASGAGTSDYEQY